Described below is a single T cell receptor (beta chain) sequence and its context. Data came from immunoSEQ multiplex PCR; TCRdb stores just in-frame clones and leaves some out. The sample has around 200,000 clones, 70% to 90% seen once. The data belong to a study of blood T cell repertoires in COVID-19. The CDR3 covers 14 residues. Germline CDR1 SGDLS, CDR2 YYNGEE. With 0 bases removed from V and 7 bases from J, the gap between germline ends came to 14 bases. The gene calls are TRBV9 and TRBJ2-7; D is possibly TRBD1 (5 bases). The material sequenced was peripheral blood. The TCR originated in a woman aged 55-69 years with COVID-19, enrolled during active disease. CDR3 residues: CASSVGFQGWEQYF. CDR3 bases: TGTGCCAGCAGCGTAGGTTTCCAGGGATGGGAGCAGTACTTC.